These 30 T cell receptor beta chains were all obtained from the same sample, sequenced in a study of molecular identifiers for immune sequencing clone quantification. One entry per CDR3 protein, called by TCRdb with MiXCR from the PCR reads. The repertoire holds about 640,000 distinct CDR3 sequences, with about 20% as singletons. The specimen was naive CD8+ T cells from blood, with Jurkat cell RNA spiked in. Subset in this sample: FACS-sorted CD8+CD4-CCR7+CD45RA+ naive T cells. These receptors all come from a human donor in good health. Some libraries in this study had Jurkat cell RNA spiked in.

Details on this clonotype: This clone may be a read error of a much larger clone one base away. The chain recombines TRBV5-1 with TRBJ2-2; possible D gene TRBD1, 6 bases. The CDR3 runs to 15 residues. In germline, CDR1 is SGHRS, CDR2 YFSETQ. CDR3 DNA: TGCGCCAGCAGCTGGACAGATCTTAACACCGAGGAGCTGTTTTTT. This gives the protein CASSWTDLNTEELFF. Full variable domain (outside the CDR3, taken from reference TRBV5-1 and TRBJ2-2): KAGVTQTPRYLIKTRGQQVTLSCSPISGHRSVSWYQQTPGQGLQFLFEYFSETQRNKGNFPGRFSGRQFSNSRSEMNVSTLELGDSALYLCASSWTDLNTEELFFGEGSRLTVL.

The chain combines TRBV6-2 or TRBV6-3 with TRBJ1-2; TRBD1 is a possible D gene (6 bases). Germline loops: CDR1 MNHEY, CDR2 SVGEGT. V was cut by 2 bases and J by 6 bases, with 19 bases left in between. CDR3 length: 16 amino acids. The CDR3 reads CASSYPSLDRGDGYTF. The CDR3 nucleotides read TGTGCCAGCAGTTACCCTTCTTTGGACAGAGGGGATGGCTACACCTTC.

There are many counts of this clonotype. CDR3 loop: CASSAGGAGIYEQYF. In DNA form, the CDR3 reads TGTGCCAGTAGTGCCGGTGGAGCGGGCATCTACGAGCAGTACTTC. The chain employs TRBV19 and TRBJ2-7, with TRBD2 as a possible D gene (6 bases). Germline V gene sequence: CDR1 LNHDA, CDR2 SQIVND (reference sequence). The CDR3 has 15 residues. Trimming removed 5 bases at V and 3 bases at J, with 17 bases between.

This clonotype was seen only a few times. This rearrangement joins TRBV7-3 to TRBJ2-1, with TRBD2 matching 10 bases. Germline values: CDR1 SGHTA, CDR2 FQGTGA. The V and J ends lost 2 bases and 5 bases, in that order; junction bases with no gene match: 3. This CDR3 has 15 amino acids. The CDR3 protein is CASSLLAGDHNEQFF. The CDR3 DNA reads as TGTGCCAGCAGCTTACTAGCGGGAGACCACAATGAGCAGTTCTTC.

J is TRBJ2-1 and V is TRBV27; 9 positions agree with TRBD1. V shed 4 bases and J 6 bases; nucleotides not matched to a gene: 7. The CDR3 contains 15 residues. Germline-derived CDR1 and CDR2 are MNHEY and SMNVEV (reference sequence). In nucleotides, the CDR3 is TGTGCCAGCAGTTCGGGGACAGGGTGGATCAATGAGCAGTTCTTC. Amino acids: CASSSGTGWINEQFF.

This CDR3 is CASSGWPTGPQETQYF. The CDR3 DNA sequence: TGTGCCAGCAGCGGATGGCCGACGGGACCGCAAGAGACCCAGTACTTC. The J gene is TRBJ2-5, the V gene TRBV9, with D possibly called TRBD1 or TRBD2 (5 bases each). CDR1 is SGDLS and CDR2 is YYNGEE in the germline V gene. With 3 bases removed from V and 2 bases from J, the gap between germline ends came to 17 bases. This CDR3 has 16 residues.

This clonotype was seen at least ten times. The chain links TRBV19 to TRBJ1-1, with 7 bases identical to TRBD1. After removal of 5 bases from V and 4 bases from J, the junction contained 4 bases not matched to a gene. This CDR3 spans 13 amino acids. The germline CDR1 and CDR2 sequences are LNHDA and SQIVND (reference sequence). The CDR3 sequence: CASSQTGFTEAFF. In DNA form, the CDR3 reads TGTGCCAGTAGTCAGACAGGGTTCACTGAAGCTTTCTTT.

This chain joins TRBV21-1 and TRBJ2-3; TRBD1, the table's D call, lacks a check against the DNA. TRBV21-1 is listed as a pseudogene. CDR3 length: 16 residues. The chain's CDR3 is CASSPPGRSDLNTQYF. The CDR3 coding sequence is TGTGCCAGCAGCCCCCCGGGCCGAAGCGATCTGAATACGCAGTATTTT.

This clonotype was recorded at least ten times. The V and J genes are TRBV20-1 and TRBJ2-7; possibly TRBD1 or TRBD2 for D (5 bases each). Germline CDR1 is DFQATT and CDR2 is SNEGSKA (reference sequence). This CDR3 comprises 14 residues. Trimming removed 4 bases at V and 6 bases at J, with 19 bases between. As DNA, the CDR3 is TGCAGTGCTACCGTTTTTCACGGGACCGGCGAGCAGTACTTC. Its translation: CSATVFHGTGEQYF.

This clonotype was recorded only once. Given a much more abundant clone one base away, this may be a read error. The gene calls are TRBV6-5 and TRBJ2-5; either TRBD1 or TRBD2 may supply D (5 bases each). The CDR3 has 14 residues. Germline CDR1 reads MNHEY; CDR2 reads SVGAGI. CDR3 bases: TGTGCCAGCAGATACTCGAGGGGAATCGAGACCCAGTACTTC. Amino acids: CASRYSRGIETQYF.

With respect to this clonotype: A much larger clone lies one base from this, so it may be a read error. V is TRBV7-9 and J is TRBJ1-4; D is uncertain. The ends were cut back, 1 base at V and 11 bases at J, with 11 bases in the middle. CDR1 and CDR2 from the germline V gene are SEHNR and FQNEAQ (reference sequence). The CDR3 runs to 13 residues. Here the CDR3 reads CASSLDGECKLFF. The DNA of the CDR3 is TGTGCCAGCAGCTTAGACGGGGAGTGCAAACTGTTTTTT.

This clonotype was seen a few times. Written as DNA, the CDR3 is TGTGCCAGCAGCTTTAGAGTCCTCGGCACCGGGGAGCTGTTTTTT. It yields the protein CASSFRVLGTGELFF. The J gene is TRBJ2-2, the V gene TRBV7-8; no definite D call. This CDR3 is built from 15 residues. The V gene lost 3 bases and the J gene lost 4 bases, with 12 bases spanning the gap. Germline-derived CDR1 and CDR2 are SGHVS and FQNEAQ.

As regards this clonotype: A much bigger clone sits one base away, suggesting this may be a read error. The rearrangement links TRBV19 to TRBJ1-5; tentatively, D is TRBD1 (5 bases). The CDR3 loop spans 15 amino acids. The germline V gene encodes CDR1 LNHDA and CDR2 SQIVND (reference sequence). The CDR3 loop reads CASGIGTYSNQPQHF. In DNA, the CDR3 is TGTGCCAGTGGTATCGGGACGTATAGCAATCAGCCCCAGCATTTT.

This clonotype was observed at least ten times. V usage is TRBV6-2 or TRBV6-3 and J usage is TRBJ2-3; D not certain. CDR3 size: 15 residues. V dropped 0 bases and J dropped 4 bases, with 11 bases sitting between them. From germline, CDR1 is MNHEY and CDR2 SVGEGT. This chain's CDR3 is CASSYSVDLADTQYF. The CDR3 bases are TGTGCCAGCAGTTACTCGGTGGATTTAGCAGATACGCAGTATTTT.

In this sample, this clonotype turned up a few times. The V gene is TRBV4-1, the J gene TRBJ1-5, with TRBD1 matching over 9 bases. There are 16 residues in the CDR3. Germline trimming cut 4 bases from V and 6 bases from J; bases unmatched to any gene: 10. In germline, CDR1 is MGHRA, CDR2 YSYEKL. The CDR3 here is CASSLYYGTGSQPQHF. In DNA form, the CDR3 reads TGCGCCAGCAGCCTTTACTACGGGACAGGGAGTCAGCCCCAGCATTTT.

This clonotype has a count of ten or more. The chain recombines TRBV19 with TRBJ2-3; D not certain. The CDR3 is 13 amino acids. Germline V CDR1 and CDR2: LNHDA, SQIVND (reference sequence). V lost 9 bases to trimming and J lost 0 bases, with 10 bases between them. This CDR3 reads CASSSGSTDTQYF. The DNA of the CDR3 is TGTGCCAGCAGCTCGGGTAGCACAGATACGCAGTATTTT.

The table lists this clonotype with a count of one. A much more abundant neighbour one base away suggests this may be a read error. This chain uses TRBV28 with TRBJ1-5; D perhaps matches TRBD1 (5 bases). Trimming took 3 bases from V and 9 from J, leaving 18 bases between them. Per germline, CDR1 MDHEN and CDR2 SYDVKM. The CDR3 loop spans 15 amino acids. CDR3 DNA sequence: TGTGCCAGCAGTTTCTCGGGAGGGGTTGGTCGGCCCCAGCATTTT. It translates to CASSFSGGVGRPQHF.

In its sample, this clonotype was seen many times. The chain has TRBV28 and TRBJ2-1, with D perhaps matching TRBD2 (6 bases). CDR1 MDHEN and CDR2 SYDVKM come from the germline V gene. The CDR3 contains 14 residues. Deletions cut 6 bases from V and 9 bases from J, with 18 bases between. DNA of the CDR3: TGTGCCAGCAGCATCTACAGGCTGGGAGGTGAGCAGTTCTTC. It encodes CASSIYRLGGEQFF.

The chain combines TRBV5-4 with TRBJ2-1; 11 nucleotides align to TRBD2. V lost 4 bases and J lost 5; bases outside the gene matches: 8. From germline, CDR1 is SGHNT and CDR2 YYREEE (reference sequence). The CDR3 is 16 amino acids. This CDR3 is CASSLLAGGGDNEQFF. CDR3 coding DNA: TGTGCCAGCAGCCTATTAGCGGGGGGGGGGGACAATGAGCAGTTCTTC.

This clonotype was detected many times. The chain employs TRBV7-9 and TRBJ2-7; D is unresolved. Between the trimmed V and J ends, which lost 4 bases and 4 bases, there was a span of 11 bases. The CDR3 length is 13 residues. Germline V gene data show CDR1 as SEHNR and CDR2 as FQNEAQ (reference sequence). CDR3 loop: CASSSPRSYEQYF. As DNA, the CDR3 is TGTGCCAGCAGCTCCCCGAGGTCTTACGAGCAGTACTTC.

In its sample, this clonotype was seen many times. The chain uses TRBV20-1 and TRBJ2-7; D remains ambiguous. Germline V gives CDR1 DFQATT, CDR2 SNEGSKA (reference sequence). V dropped 3 bases and J dropped 2 bases, with 14 bases sitting between them. The CDR3 contains 14 residues. This CDR3 reads CSASIRNPTYEQYF. The CDR3 nucleotides are TGCAGTGCTAGTATCCGGAACCCAACCTACGAGCAGTACTTC.

This clonotype showed up many times. The chain employs TRBV7-9 and TRBJ2-6; 8 bases are a match to TRBD1. CDR1 and CDR2 from the germline V gene are SEHNR and FQNEAQ (reference sequence). The CDR3 is 18 residues long. V shed 0 bases and J 1 base; nucleotides not matched to a gene: 5. CDR3 protein: CASSLAQGASSGANVLTF. Here the CDR3 DNA reads TGTGCCAGCAGCTTAGCGCAGGGGGCCTCGTCTGGGGCCAACGTCCTGACTTTC.

As for this clonotype: A read error may account for a junction end that differs from germline. This sequence joins TRBV14 and TRBJ2-1, with TRBD2 matching 7 bases. Germline V gene lookup returns CDR1 SGHDN and CDR2 FVKESK. The CDR3 consists of 17 residues. The CDR3 reads CASSQSPQRGPYNEQLF. CDR3 DNA sequence: TGTGCCAGCAGCCAAAGCCCTCAGCGGGGACCCTACAATGAGCAGCTCTTC.

This clonotype was counted ten times or more. The chain uses TRBV7-9 and TRBJ2-2; the match to TRBD1 covers 9 bases. Germline assignment: CDR1 SEHNR and CDR2 FQNEAQ (reference sequence). J was trimmed by 2 bases and V by 6 bases; bases with no gene match: 19. The CDR3 contains 20 residues. The CDR3 loop is CASRDAGGQGTYPNTGELFF. The CDR3 DNA sequence: TGTGCCAGCAGGGACGCCGGTGGACAGGGGACCTACCCCAACACCGGGGAGCTGTTTTTT.

Notes on this clonotype: This clone may be a read error of a much larger clone one base away. Without the conserved terminal phenylalanine or tryptophan, this CDR3 likely stems from a read error. This rearrangement joins TRBV2 to TRBJ1-6; D is uncertain. The V end lost 1 base, the J end lost 2 bases, and 6 bases lay between the germline ends. This CDR3 spans 15 amino acids. The V gene's germline CDR1 is SNHLY and CDR2 FYNNEI. As DNA, the CDR3 is TGTGCCAGCAGTGAAGGGGTCCCCTATAATTCACCCCTCCACCTT. Translated: CASSEGVPYNSPLHL.

This clonotype was observed at least ten times. The V call is TRBV27, the J call TRBJ2-7, with 8 bases matching TRBD1. CDR1 is MNHEY and CDR2 is SMNVEV in the germline V gene (reference sequence). V trimming: 5 bases; J trimming: 6 bases; junction bases outside the gene matches: 9. The CDR3 is 14 residues long. The CDR3 DNA follows: TGTGCCAGCAGTCCACCGGACAGGGCGGGCGAGCAGTACTTC. It yields the protein CASSPPDRAGEQYF.

The gene calls are TRBV3-1 and TRBJ2-7; 13 nucleotides line up with TRBD2. Germline V gives CDR1 LGHDT, CDR2 YNNKEL (reference sequence). This CDR3 contains 15 residues. With V trimmed by 4 bases and J by 5 bases, 5 bases remained unmatched. This chain's CDR3 is CASSPTSGRTHEQYF. CDR3 in DNA: TGTGCCAGCAGCCCGACTAGCGGGAGGACCCACGAGCAGTACTTC.

The chain links TRBV19 to TRBJ2-7, with TRBD1 matching over 8 bases. V dropped 5 bases and J dropped 3; count of bases not matched to a gene: 3. This CDR3 has 13 residues. Germline V CDR1 and CDR2: LNHDA, SQIVND (reference sequence). The CDR3 sequence: CASSVGQDYEQYF. The CDR3 region has the DNA TGTGCCAGTAGTGTGGGACAGGACTACGAGCAGTACTTC.

This clonotype was counted many times. This chain links TRBV20-1 with TRBJ1-5; D perhaps matches TRBD1 (6 bases). This CDR3 has 15 amino acids. Germline assignment: CDR1 DFQATT and CDR2 SNEGSKA (reference sequence). The V and J ends lost 3 bases and 0 bases respectively, with 12 bases between them. The chain's CDR3 is CSASAGAYSNQPQHF. For the CDR3, the DNA is TGCAGTGCTAGTGCAGGGGCTTATAGCAATCAGCCCCAGCATTTT.

Worth noting for this clonotype: Because it lacks the conserved phenylalanine or tryptophan at the end, this CDR3 is likely a read error. The J gene is TRBJ1-1, the V gene TRBV5-3; D is possibly TRBD1 (5 bases). TRBV5-3 is reported as an ORF; its role is uncertain. The CDR3 loop spans 13 amino acids. CDR3 sequence reads: CASSLGVAGDAFL. The CDR3 DNA reads TGTGCCAGCAGCTTAGGGGTAGCGGGTGACGCTTTCCTT.